The clone carrying this T cell receptor (beta chain) was counted ten times or more. The antigen is unknown. This sample stems from a study of T cell repertoires in cytomegalovirus infection. Regarding the study as a whole: Dominating the ex vivo response were TCR beta clonotypes that were CMV-specific and HLA-C-restricted. Cumulative frequency (of public TCR beta family members) identified carriers of CMV plus the relevant HLA.

Germline V gives CDR1 SSHAT, CDR2 FNYEAQ (reference sequence). The CDR3 covers 15 residues. V lost 5 bases, J lost 4 bases, and 8 bases stayed unmatched. TCRdb used MiXCR to reprocess the reads, holding one entry per CDR3 protein. The table lists over 450,000 distinct CDR3 sequences, over 9% of them singletons. This receptor was taken from a human donor in good health (CMV status not recorded). Some clones in this sample may be carry-over from other donors' samples. The chain has TRBV7-7 and TRBJ2-7; 10 bases are a match to TRBD1. The sequenced sample was PBMCs. CDR3 sequence reads: CASSPGTGASYEQYF. CDR3 sequence (DNA): TGTGCCAGCAGCCCGGGGACAGGGGCGTCTTACGAGCAGTACTTC.